The following is a TCR beta chain sequence with its context. TCRdb's copy holds only in-frame clones and misses some; the assay was immunoSEQ multiplex PCR. Here the sample spans tens of thousands of clones, less than 95% being singletons. The data belong to a study of T cell changes during pregnancy in multiple sclerosis. V lost 8 bases to trimming and J lost 2 bases, with 14 bases between them. The CDR3 length is 13 residues. The germline gives CDR1 GTSNPN, CDR2 SVGIG (reference sequence). The rearrangement links TRBV30 to TRBJ2-3; the D is unclear. The receptor comes from a female donor with multiple sclerosis, enrolled in a pregnancy study. The material was CD4+ T cells from peripheral blood mononuclear cells, obtained in the third trimester of pregnancy. This CDR3 is CAGAGRLTDTQYF. In DNA form, the CDR3 reads TGTGCCGGTGCTGGCAGACTCACAGATACGCAGTATTTT.